The T cell receptor beta chain under discussion was sequenced for a study of T-cell memory formation after mild COVID-19. Overall study: TCR clusters largely stayed donor specific.

Whole-study findings and limits: Contracting clones localized mainly to CM and EM when CD4+ and mainly to EMRA when CD8+. Clonal second-wave expansions that peaked on day 37 had unconfirmed SARS-CoV-2 specificity. Pre-infection memory already had some responding clones, implying cross-reactive memory joined.

This clonotype occurred a few times. Its cognate antigen is unknown. In germline, CDR1 is MGHDK, CDR2 SYGVNS. The CDR3 runs 13 residues. V lost 5 bases and J 4 bases, leaving 11 bases between the germline ends. TCRdb ran MiXCR on the 5' RACE reads and lists one entry per CDR3 protein. The sample holds 550,000 to 600,000 distinct CDR3 sequences, roughly 17% seen once. The source is an adult woman who had mild COVID-19 (a few samples of this study predate the infection). Cell type and time point are not known. The rearrangement links TRBV25-1 to TRBJ1-2; D gene ambiguous. Sequencing input: PBMCs or a T cell subset sorted from them (not recorded which). CDR3 region: CASSPAPTYGYTF. DNA for the CDR3: TGTGCCAGCAGTCCTGCACCGACCTATGGCTACACCTTC.